This T cell receptor beta chain appears in the sequencing data of a study of T cell responses to AZD1222 COVID-19 vaccine. Points from the study as a whole: Sampled repertoires all dated from after the peak T cell response. Spike-specific TCRs gained breadth and depth after people received two AZD1222 doses. Clonal diversity was possibly underestimated; the donors were predominantly white British and more often female.

Sequencing used immunoSEQ multiplex PCR; TCRdb keeps in-frame clones, though not all of them. The sample consists of 100,000 to 130,000 clones, approximately 89% of them appearing once. The sample holds one count of this clone. Antigen: not known. V shed 0 bases and J 3 bases; nucleotides not matched to a gene: 4. The CDR3 is 15 residues long. The germline CDR1 and CDR2 sequences are LGHNA and YNFKEQ. The genes are TRBV4-2 and TRBJ1-2; 7 bases map to TRBD1. This TCR was sampled from an adult in good health. The sequencing used peripheral blood, collected on day 0 of AZD1222 vaccination. In DNA, the CDR3 is TGTGCCAGCAGCCAAGATCGGGACAGCTACTATGGCTACACCTTC. It encodes CASSQDRDSYYGYTF.